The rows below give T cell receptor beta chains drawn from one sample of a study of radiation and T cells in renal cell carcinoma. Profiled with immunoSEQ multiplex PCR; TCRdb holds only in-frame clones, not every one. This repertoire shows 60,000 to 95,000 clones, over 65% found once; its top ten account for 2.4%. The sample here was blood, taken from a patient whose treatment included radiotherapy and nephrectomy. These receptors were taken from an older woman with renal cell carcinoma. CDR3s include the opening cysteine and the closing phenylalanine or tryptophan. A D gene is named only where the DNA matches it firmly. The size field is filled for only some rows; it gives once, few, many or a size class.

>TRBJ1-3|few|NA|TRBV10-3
CAISFQGTGNTIYF
TGTGCCATCAGCTTTCAGGGGACGGGAAACACCATATATTTT
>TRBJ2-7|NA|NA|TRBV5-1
CASSRDFGEDEQYF
TGCGCCAGCAGCAGGGACTTCGGTGAGGACGAGCAGTACTTC
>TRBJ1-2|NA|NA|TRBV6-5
CASSLTGHSRDYGYTF
TGTGCCAGCAGTTTGACAGGACATAGTAGGGACTATGGCTACACCTTC
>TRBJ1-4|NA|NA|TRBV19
CATTTGELNEKLFF
TGTGCCACCACGACAGGCGAGCTTAATGAAAAACTGTTTTTT
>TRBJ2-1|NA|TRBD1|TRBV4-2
CASSQETGGYNEQFF
TGTGCCAGCAGCCAAGAGACAGGGGGTTACAATGAGCAGTTCTTC
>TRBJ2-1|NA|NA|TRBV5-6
CASSFRGNGDNEQFF
TGTGCCAGCAGCTTTCGGGGGAACGGCGACAATGAGCAGTTCTTC
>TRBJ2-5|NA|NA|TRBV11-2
CASSITGIGQETQYF
TGTGCCAGCAGCATAACAGGGATTGGTCAAGAGACCCAGTACTTC
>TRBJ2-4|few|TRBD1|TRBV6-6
CASSSGTVYIQYF
TGTGCCAGCAGTTCCGGGACAGTGTACATTCAGTACTTC
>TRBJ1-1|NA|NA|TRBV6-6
CASSSHINTEAFF
TGTGCCAGCAGTTCCCATATTAACACTGAAGCTTTCTTT
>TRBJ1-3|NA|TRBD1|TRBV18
CASSPDRASTIYF
TGTGCCAGCTCACCAGACAGGGCCAGCACCATATATTTT
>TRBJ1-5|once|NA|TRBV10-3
CAIRDSNQPQHF
TGTGCCATCAGGGACAGCAATCAGCCCCAGCATTTT
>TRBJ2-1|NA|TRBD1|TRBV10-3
CAITRDREIKNEQFF
TGTGCCATCACCAGGGACAGGGAGATAAAAAATGAGCAGTTCTTC
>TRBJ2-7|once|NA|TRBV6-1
CASSENTGLSSYEQYF
TGTGCCAGCAGTGAAAACACAGGACTGAGCTCCTACGAGCAGTACTTC
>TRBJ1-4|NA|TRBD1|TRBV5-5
CASSFLSLGTGNEKLFF
TGTGCCAGCAGCTTCCTCTCCTTGGGGACAGGGAATGAAAAACTGTTTTTT
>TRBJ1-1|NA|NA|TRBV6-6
CASSLEGGTEAFF
TGTGCCAGCAGTCTCGAGGGGGGCACTGAAGCTTTCTTT
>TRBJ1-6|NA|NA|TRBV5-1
CASRGGQDNSPLHF
TGCGCCAGCAGGGGGGGGCAGGATAATTCACCCCTCCACTTT
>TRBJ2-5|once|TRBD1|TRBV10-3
CAISESPGQNEGETQYF
TGTGCCATCAGTGAGTCGCCGGGACAGAACGAAGGAGAGACCCAGTACTTC
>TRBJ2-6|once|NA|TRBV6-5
CASSYSEVSGANVLTF
TGTGCCAGCAGTTACTCGGAGGTCTCTGGGGCCAACGTCCTGACTTTC
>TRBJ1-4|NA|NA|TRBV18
CASSPLLPAATNEKLFF
TGTGCCAGCTCACCACTCCTCCCGGCAGCAACTAATGAAAAACTGTTTTTT
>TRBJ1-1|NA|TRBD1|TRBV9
CASSLSQGARNTEAFF
TGTGCCAGCAGCCTATCCCAGGGGGCGCGGAACACTGAAGCTTTCTTT
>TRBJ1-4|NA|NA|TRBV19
CASSENGGDEKLFF
TGTGCCAGTAGTGAAAATGGGGGGGATGAAAAACTGTTTTTT
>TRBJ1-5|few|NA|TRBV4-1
CASSQDDRQYNQPQHF
TGCGCCAGCAGCCAAGATGACCGACAGTACAATCAGCCCCAGCATTTT
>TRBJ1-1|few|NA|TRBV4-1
CATIENTEAFF
TGCGCCACCATCGAGAACACTGAAGCTTTCTTT
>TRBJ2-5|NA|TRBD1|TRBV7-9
CASSYKPGQVKETQYF
TGTGCCAGCAGCTATAAACCGGGACAGGTAAAAGAGACCCAGTACTTC
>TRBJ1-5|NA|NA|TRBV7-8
CASSWRGVEVSNQPQHF
TGTGCCAGCAGCTGGAGGGGGGTGGAGGTTAGCAATCAGCCCCAGCATTTT
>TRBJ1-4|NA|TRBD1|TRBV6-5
CASSYSTRTGGEKLFF
TGTGCCAGCAGTTACTCAACCCGGACAGGGGGTGAAAAACTGTTTTTT
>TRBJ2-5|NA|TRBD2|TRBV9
CASSQNLGEGETQYF
TGTGCCAGCAGCCAAAACCTGGGGGAGGGGGAGACCCAGTACTTC